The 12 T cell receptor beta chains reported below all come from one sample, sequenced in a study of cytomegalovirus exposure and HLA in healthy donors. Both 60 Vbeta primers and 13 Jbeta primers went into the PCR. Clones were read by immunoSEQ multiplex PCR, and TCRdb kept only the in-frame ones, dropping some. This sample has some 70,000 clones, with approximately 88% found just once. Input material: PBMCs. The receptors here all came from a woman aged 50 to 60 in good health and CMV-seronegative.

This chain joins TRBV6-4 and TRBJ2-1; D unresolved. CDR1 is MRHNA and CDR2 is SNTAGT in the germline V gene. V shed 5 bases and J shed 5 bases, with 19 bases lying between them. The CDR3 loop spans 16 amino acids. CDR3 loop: CASSHSRGLTNNEQFF. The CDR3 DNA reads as TGTGCCAGCAGTCACAGTCGTGGCCTAACCAACAATGAGCAGTTCTTC.

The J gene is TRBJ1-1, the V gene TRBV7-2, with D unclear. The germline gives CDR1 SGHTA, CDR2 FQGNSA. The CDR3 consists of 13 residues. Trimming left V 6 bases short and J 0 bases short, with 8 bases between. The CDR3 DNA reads TGTGCCAGCAGGTTTACTATGAACACTGAAGCTTTCTTT. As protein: CASRFTMNTEAFF. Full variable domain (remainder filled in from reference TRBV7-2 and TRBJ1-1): GAGVSQSPSNKVTEKGKDVELRCDPISGHTALYWYRQSLGQGLEFLIYFQGNSAPDKSGLPSDRFSAERTGGSVSTLTIQRTQQEDSAVYLCASRFTMNTEAFFGQGTRLTVV.

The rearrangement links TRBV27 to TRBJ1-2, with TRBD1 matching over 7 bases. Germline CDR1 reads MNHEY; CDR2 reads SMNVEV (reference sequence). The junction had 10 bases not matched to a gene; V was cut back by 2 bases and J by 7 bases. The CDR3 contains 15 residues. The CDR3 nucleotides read TGTGCCAGCAGTTTAGGAAGGGGGCCGGAGGGTGGCTACACCTTC. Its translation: CASSLGRGPEGGYTF.

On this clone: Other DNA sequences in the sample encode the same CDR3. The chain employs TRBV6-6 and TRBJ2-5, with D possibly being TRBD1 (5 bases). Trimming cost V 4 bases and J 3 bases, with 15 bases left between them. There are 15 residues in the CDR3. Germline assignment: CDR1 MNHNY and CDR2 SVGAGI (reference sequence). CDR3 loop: CASSSPTTEKETQYF. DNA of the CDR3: TGTGCCAGCAGTTCCCCCACGACAGAGAAAGAGACCCAGTACTTC.

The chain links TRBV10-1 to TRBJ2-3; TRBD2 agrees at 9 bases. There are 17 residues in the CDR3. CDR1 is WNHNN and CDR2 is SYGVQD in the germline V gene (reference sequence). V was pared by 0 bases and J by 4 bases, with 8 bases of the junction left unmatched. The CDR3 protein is CASSESRAGGPSDTQYF. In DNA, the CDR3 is TGCGCCAGCAGTGAGTCGAGGGCGGGAGGGCCCTCAGATACGCAGTATTTT.

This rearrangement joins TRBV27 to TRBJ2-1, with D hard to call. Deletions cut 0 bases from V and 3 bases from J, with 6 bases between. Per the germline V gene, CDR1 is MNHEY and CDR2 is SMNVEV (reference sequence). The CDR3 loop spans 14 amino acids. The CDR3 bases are TGTGCCAGCAGTTTATCTGGCAACTACAATGAGCAGTTCTTC. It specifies CASSLSGNYNEQFF.

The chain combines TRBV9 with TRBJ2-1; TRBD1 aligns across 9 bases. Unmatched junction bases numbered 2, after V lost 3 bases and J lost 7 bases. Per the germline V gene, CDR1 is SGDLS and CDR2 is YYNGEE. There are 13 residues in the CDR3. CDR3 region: CASSAGTGNEQFF. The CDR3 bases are TGTGCCAGCAGCGCCGGGACAGGGAATGAGCAGTTCTTC.

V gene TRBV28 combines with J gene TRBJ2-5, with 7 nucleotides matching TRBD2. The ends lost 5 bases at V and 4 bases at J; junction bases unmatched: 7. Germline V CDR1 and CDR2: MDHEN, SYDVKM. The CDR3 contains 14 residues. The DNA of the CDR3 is TGTGCCAGCAGTACCCCTGGGAGGGGAGAGACCCAGTACTTC. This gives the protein CASSTPGRGETQYF.

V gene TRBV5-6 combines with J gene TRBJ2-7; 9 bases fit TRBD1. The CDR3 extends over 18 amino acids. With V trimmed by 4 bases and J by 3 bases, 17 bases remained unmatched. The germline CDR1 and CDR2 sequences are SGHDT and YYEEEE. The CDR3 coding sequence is TGTGCCAGCAGCCTAGATTCCGTAGGGACAGGGTTTTACTACGAGCAGTACTTC. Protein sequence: CASSLDSVGTGFYYEQYF. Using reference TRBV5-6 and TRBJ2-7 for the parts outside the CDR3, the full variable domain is DAGVTQSPTHLIKTRGQQVTLRCSPKSGHDTVSWYQQALGQGPQFIFQYYEEEERQRGNFPDRFSGHQFPNYSSELNVNALLLGDSALYLCASSLDSVGTGFYYEQYFGPGTRLTVT.

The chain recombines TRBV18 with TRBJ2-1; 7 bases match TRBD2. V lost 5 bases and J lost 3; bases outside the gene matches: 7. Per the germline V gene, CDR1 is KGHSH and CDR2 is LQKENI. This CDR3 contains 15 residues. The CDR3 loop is CASSSRLADYNEQFF. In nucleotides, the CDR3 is TGTGCCAGCTCATCCCGACTAGCCGACTACAATGAGCAGTTCTTC.

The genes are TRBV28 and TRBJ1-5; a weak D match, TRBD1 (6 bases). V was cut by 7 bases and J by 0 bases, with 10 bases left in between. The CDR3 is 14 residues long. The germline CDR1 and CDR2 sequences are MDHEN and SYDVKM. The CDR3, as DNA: TGTGCCAGCATCGGGACACCTAGCAATCAGCCCCAGCATTTT. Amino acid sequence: CASIGTPSNQPQHF.

The CDR3 DNA sequence: TGTGCCAGGGGCCGTTCCTACGAGCAGTACGTC. Translating gives CARGRSYEQYV. The V and J genes are TRBV19 and TRBJ2-7; D gene uncertain. The CDR3 has 11 residues. Between the trimmed V and J ends, which lost 9 bases and 1 base, there was a span of 7 bases. Germline CDR1 is LNHDA and CDR2 is SQIVND (reference sequence).